A single sample is the source of the 25 T cell receptor beta chains below, sequenced in a study of beta chain features in type 1 diabetes. Study-level points and caveats: Among patients with Type 1 diabetes, TCRB CDR3s were moderately but significantly shorter in every one of the four CD4+ subsets.

Every bit of the isolated RNA underwent reverse transcription, so sequencing read expressed TCRB transcripts. Using immunoSEQ multiplex PCR, the repertoire was profiled, and TCRdb retains in-frame clones only, with some absent. The sample lists 600,000 or so clones; around 11% were seen once. Their antigen targets remain unknown. The sample comprised naive CD4+ T cells from blood. All receptors come from a man aged 25-40 years with type 1 diabetes.

A few counts support this clone. The chain links TRBV9 to TRBJ2-3, with 7 bases matching TRBD1. There are 14 residues in the CDR3. The germline CDR1 and CDR2 sequences are SGDLS and YYNGEE. J was trimmed by 9 bases and V by 0 bases; bases with no gene match: 7. The CDR3 DNA reads TGTGCCAGCAGCGTAGCTGAGGGCAGGGGGACGCAGTATTTT. Protein: CASSVAEGRGTQYF. The full variable domain, in which reference TRBV9 and TRBJ2-3 provide the parts outside the CDR3, is DSGVTQTPKHLITATGQRVTLRCSPRSGDLSVYWYQQSLDQGLQFLIQYYNGEERAKGNILERFSAQQFPDLHSELNLSSLELGDSALYFCASSVAEGRGTQYFGPGTRLTVL.

This clone appeared a few times. The same CDR3 arises from other DNA sequences in this sample as well. V gene TRBV7-9 combines with J gene TRBJ1-1; the D is unclear. The CDR3 spans 13 residues. Trimming cost V 0 bases and J 1 base, with 3 bases left between them. The germline V gene has CDR1 SEHNR and CDR2 FQNEAQ (reference sequence). In DNA, the CDR3 is TGTGCCAGCAGCTTAGCAGGGAACACTGAAGCTTTCTTT. Translation: CASSLAGNTEAFF. The whole variable domain, filled in from reference TRBV7-9 and TRBJ1-1, reads DTGVSQNPRHKITKRGQNVTFRCDPISEHNRLYWYRQTLGQGPEFLTYFQNEAQLEKSRLLSDRFSAERPKGSFSTLEIQRTEQGDSAMYLCASSLAGNTEAFFGQGTRLTVV.

V and J are TRBV5-1 and TRBJ2-1; D is ambiguous. The CDR3 is made up of 15 amino acids. Germline V gives CDR1 SGHRS, CDR2 YFSETQ. V was trimmed by 4 bases and J by 0 bases, leaving 11 bases between them. CDR3 protein: CASSLGWDSYNEQFF. The CDR3 nucleotides read TGCGCCAGCAGCCTGGGCTGGGACTCCTACAATGAGCAGTTCTTC.

With regard to this clone: Other DNA sequences within the sample encode an identical CDR3. V and J are TRBV7-2 and TRBJ1-5; TRBD1 aligns across 9 bases. This CDR3 comprises 13 residues. J was trimmed by 5 bases and V by 5 bases; bases with no gene match: 1. Germline V gene sequence: CDR1 SGHTA, CDR2 FQGNSA. The CDR3 region has the DNA TGTGCCAGCAGCCGACAGGGGGATCAGCCCCAGCATTTT. This codes for CASSRQGDQPQHF.

A few counts support this clone. The chain joins TRBV6-4 to TRBJ1-2; no firm D call. Trimming left V 7 bases short and J 1 base short, with 10 bases between. This CDR3 has 13 residues. The germline V gene has CDR1 MRHNA and CDR2 SNTAGT. The CDR3 nucleotides read TGTGCCAGCAATGGTTCGGTTAACTATGGCTACACCTTC. This sequence encodes CASNGSVNYGYTF.

V gene TRBV7-2 combines with J gene TRBJ1-2, with D perhaps matching TRBD1 (5 bases). Trimming left V 2 bases short and J 5 bases short, with 12 bases between. This CDR3 spans 14 amino acids. Germline lookup yields CDR1 SGHTA and CDR2 FQGNSA. Here the CDR3 reads CASSLMSGEYGYTF. The DNA of the CDR3 is TGTGCCAGCAGCTTAATGTCGGGGGAGTATGGCTACACCTTC. Full variable domain (outside the CDR3, taken from reference TRBV7-2 and TRBJ1-2): GAGVSQSPSNKVTEKGKDVELRCDPISGHTALYWYRQSLGQGLEFLIYFQGNSAPDKSGLPSDRFSAERTGGSVSTLTIQRTQQEDSAVYLCASSLMSGEYGYTFGSGTRLTVV.

This clone has only a few counts. This chain links TRBV2 with TRBJ1-1; the D is unclear. Trimming removed 4 bases at V and 6 bases at J, with 12 bases between. CDR3 length equals 13 residues. Germline lookup yields CDR1 SNHLY and CDR2 FYNNEI. The CDR3 loop is CASSVSRTAEAFF. The CDR3, as DNA: TGTGCCAGCAGTGTTTCGAGGACGGCTGAAGCTTTCTTT.

The chain uses TRBV5-1 and TRBJ1-2, with 8 nucleotides matching TRBD1. Germline CDR1 and CDR2: SGHRS and YFSETQ. Trimming cost V 2 bases and J 8 bases; bases outside gene matches: 2. CDR3 length equals 12 residues. In nucleotides, the CDR3 is TGCGCCAGCAGCTTAGACAGGGGCGGCTACACCTTC. Translating gives CASSLDRGGYTF.

This clone has more than one count but fewer than ten. The chain uses TRBV27 and TRBJ2-7, with 10 bases matching TRBD2. In germline, CDR1 is MNHEY, CDR2 SMNVEV (reference sequence). Trimming at V came to 7 bases and at J to 4 bases, leaving 13 bases not matched to a gene. This CDR3 contains 16 residues. The CDR3 region has the DNA TGTGCCAGCACCCCCTTGAGCGGGGGGGCTAAGTACGAGCAGTACTTC. Protein: CASTPLSGGAKYEQYF.

The table lists this clone with a few counts. The chain joins TRBV5-1 to TRBJ2-2; D possibly corresponds to TRBD2 (6 bases). The V end lost 0 bases, the J end lost 3 bases, and 6 bases lay between the germline ends. CDR1 and CDR2 from the germline V gene are SGHRS and YFSETQ. The CDR3 spans 14 residues. The CDR3 sequence is CASSLGLDTGELFF. The DNA of the CDR3 is TGCGCCAGCAGCTTGGGACTAGACACCGGGGAGCTGTTTTTT.

This clone came up a few times. The chain uses TRBV13 and TRBJ2-6; D not resolved. Trimming cost V 3 bases and J 0 bases, with 9 bases left between them. CDR1 and CDR2 (germline): PRHDT, FYEKMQ (reference sequence). The CDR3 is made up of 16 amino acids. CDR3 region: CASSLGPRSGANVLTF. CDR3 in DNA: TGTGCCAGCAGCTTGGGTCCCCGCTCTGGGGCCAACGTCCTGACTTTC.

Only a few counts were recorded for this clone. V usage is TRBV11-3 and J usage is TRBJ1-1; weak D call: TRBD1 (6 bases). The CDR3 extends over 14 amino acids. Trimming shortened V by 5 bases and J by 2 bases, and 12 bases separated the two germline ends. The V gene's germline CDR1 is SGHNT and CDR2 YENEEA. CDR3: CASSKGQVNTEAFF. The CDR3 bases are TGTGCCAGCAGCAAGGGACAAGTTAACACTGAAGCTTTCTTT.

This chain uses TRBV10-3 with TRBJ1-2; D is possibly TRBD1 (6 bases). Trimming pared 0 bases from V and 4 bases from J, leaving 24 bases between. The germline CDR1 and CDR2 sequences are ENHRY and SYGVKD. This CDR3 has 19 amino acids. The DNA of the CDR3 is TGTGCCATCAGTGAGTCGCCGGCCCCTGTCGGGGGCAGGGTCTATGGCTACACCTTC. Its translation is CAISESPAPVGGRVYGYTF.

V is TRBV13 and J is TRBJ2-2; TRBD1 might be the D (6 bases). V was cut by 2 bases and J by 0 bases, with 10 bases left in between. This CDR3 contains 16 residues. Germline CDR1 is PRHDT and CDR2 is FYEKMQ (reference sequence). CDR3 loop: CASSLPGATNTGELFF. CDR3 DNA: TGTGCCAGCAGCTTACCAGGGGCTACGAACACCGGGGAGCTGTTTTTT.

The chain combines TRBV18 with TRBJ1-1; D is perhaps TRBD1 (5 bases). The CDR3 contains 17 residues. Germline assignment: CDR1 KGHSH and CDR2 LQKENI. Trimming stripped 3 bases from V and 5 bases from J, with 22 bases between. The CDR3: CASSPYRGSPGVTEAFF. The CDR3, as DNA: TGTGCCAGCTCACCCTATCGGGGGTCCCCTGGAGTAACTGAAGCTTTCTTT.

The chain carries TRBV6-6 and TRBJ2-1; D unclear. There are 11 residues in the CDR3. Germline V gene data show CDR1 as MNHNY and CDR2 as SVGAGI (reference sequence). The ends were cut back, 6 bases at V and 10 bases at J, with 10 bases in the middle. The CDR3 loop reads CASRRSGEQFF. The CDR3, as DNA: TGTGCCAGCAGACGCTCAGGAGAGCAGTTCTTC.

The sample holds a few counts of this clone. The chain employs TRBV4-3 and TRBJ1-2; D is undetermined. V lost 0 bases, J lost 4 bases, and 6 bases lay in between. In germline, CDR1 is LGHNA, CDR2 YSLEER. The CDR3 spans 13 residues. CDR3 residues: CASSQDRSYGYTF. The DNA of the CDR3 is TGCGCCAGCAGCCAAGATAGGAGCTATGGCTACACCTTC.

Only a few counts were recorded for this clone. This specimen includes other DNA sequences encoding the same CDR3. The chain combines TRBV9 with TRBJ2-3, with 11 bases aligning to TRBD2. CDR1 is SGDLS and CDR2 is YYNGEE in the germline V gene. J lost 3 bases, V lost 3 bases, and 0 bases had no gene match. The CDR3 extends over 14 amino acids. The CDR3 bases are TGTGCCAGCAGCGGGACTAGCGGGACAGATACGCAGTATTTT. Encoded protein: CASSGTSGTDTQYF. Complete variable domain (other parts from reference TRBV9 and TRBJ2-3): DSGVTQTPKHLITATGQRVTLRCSPRSGDLSVYWYQQSLDQGLQFLIQYYNGEERAKGNILERFSAQQFPDLHSELNLSSLELGDSALYFCASSGTSGTDTQYFGPGTRLTVL.

The chain combines TRBV27 with TRBJ1-2; D is unclear. Germline CDR1 and CDR2: MNHEY and SMNVEV (reference sequence). The CDR3 loop spans 13 amino acids. V was shortened by 0 bases and J by 1 base, with 3 bases between the two germline ends. The chain's CDR3 is CASSLSGNYGYTF. In DNA, the CDR3 is TGTGCCAGCAGTTTATCGGGTAACTATGGCTACACCTTC.

The CDR3 nucleotides read TGTGCCAGCAGCCCCACTTCCCAAGAGACCCAGTACTTC. This codes for CASSPTSQETQYF. V and J are TRBV9 and TRBJ2-5; no reliable D call. There are 13 residues in the CDR3. Germline V gives CDR1 SGDLS, CDR2 YYNGEE. V was pared by 4 bases and J by 1 base, with 8 bases between.

On this clone: Other DNA sequences in this sample translate to the same CDR3. The CDR3 DNA reads as TGTGCCAGCAGCGTAGAGGGCGGATTGGGCTATGGCTACACCTTC. Translating gives CASSVEGGLGYGYTF. The chain couples TRBV9 to TRBJ1-2; D remains ambiguous. V gave up 0 bases and J gave up 4 bases, with 13 bases separating them. The CDR3 length is 15 residues. Germline CDR1 is SGDLS and CDR2 is YYNGEE.

V is TRBV5-4 and J is TRBJ2-1; TRBD1 agrees at 8 bases. The CDR3 sequence is 16 residues long. Trimming removed 4 bases from V and 2 bases from J; junction bases left unmatched: 8. Germline CDR1 SGHNT, CDR2 YYREEE (reference sequence). The CDR3 region has the DNA TGTGCCAGCAGCCGGATGGGACAGGCCACCTACAATGAGCAGTTCTTC. Residues: CASSRMGQATYNEQFF. Complete variable domain (other parts from reference TRBV5-4 and TRBJ2-1): ETGVTQSPTHLIKTRGQQVTLRCSSQSGHNTVSWYQQALGQGPQFIFQYYREEENGRGNFPPRFSGLQFPNYSSELNVNALELDDSALYLCASSRMGQATYNEQFFGPGTRLTVL.

In this sample, this clone turned up many times. V usage is TRBV7-9 and J usage is TRBJ2-3, with a possible D match to TRBD1 (5 bases). Per the germline V gene, CDR1 is SEHNR and CDR2 is FQNEAQ (reference sequence). The CDR3 contains 16 residues. V lost 0 bases, J lost 1 base, and 11 bases lay in between. The CDR3 loop reads CASSLALQGGTDTQYF. DNA for the CDR3: TGTGCCAGCAGCTTAGCGCTTCAGGGTGGCACAGATACGCAGTATTTT.

There are a few counts of this clone. V gene TRBV10-3 combines with J gene TRBJ2-7; TRBD2 matches at 11 bases. This CDR3 comprises 17 residues. After removal of 5 bases from V and 0 bases from J, the junction contained 9 bases not matched to a gene. Germline CDR1 reads ENHRY; CDR2 reads SYGVKD. CDR3 bases: TGTGCCATCAGTCCGCCGCCTAGCGGGAGGAGCTCCTACGAGCAGTACTTC. Residues: CAISPPPSGRSSYEQYF.

The chain couples TRBV9 to TRBJ2-7; D ambiguous. Germline V gene lookup returns CDR1 SGDLS and CDR2 YYNGEE. CDR3 length equals 15 residues. V lost 0 bases to trimming and J lost 2 bases, with 12 bases between them. The CDR3 loop is CASSVGGRLPYEQYF. The CDR3 DNA reads as TGTGCCAGCAGCGTAGGCGGCAGACTCCCCTACGAGCAGTACTTC.